The clone carrying this TCR beta chain is called medium-sized based on its frequency. The target antigen is unknown. The sample is drawn from a study of CXCR3-negative and CXCR3-positive naive CD8 T cells. The overall study: Libraries each contributed about 1.5 +/- 0.3 million TRB reads, for around 140 million in total.

The V gene's germline CDR1 is ENHRY and CDR2 SYGVKD. The CDR3 is 16 amino acids. A CD45RO-CCR7+CD27+CD95- profile was what naive CD8+ T cells displayed. Carrying UMI labels, the TRB cDNA libraries were prepared through 5' RACE. TCRdb re-called the 5' RACE reads and catalogs CDR3 proteins one per entry, DNA excluded. The table for this sample gives more than 5,000 distinct CDR3 sequences. Study-level findings and limits: CXCR3 expression dropped partially after cryopreservation, and most assays relied on fresh PBMCs. Comparably high diversity marked both naive subsets, whereas memory CD8+ cells had much lower diversity. TRB CDR3s of CXCR3-positive naive cells were more hydrophobic than those of CXCR3-negative naive cells.

The V and J genes are TRBV10-3 and TRBJ2-3; TCRdb indicates TRBD1, and absent DNA this call remains unverified. Sequenced sample: naive CXCR3+ CD8+ T cells from blood. Stated subset: CD45RO-CCR7+CD27+CD95- naive CD8+ T cells expressing CXCR3 (TNR3+). The source of this sequence is a human donor in good health. Some clones in this sample may be carry-over from other donors' samples. The CDR3 region is CAISHLWGGSTDTQYF.